This entry is about one T cell receptor beta chain. This record comes from a study of OX40 agonist ivuxolimab in advanced cancers. At the level of the study: A history of anti-PD-1, anti-PD-L1 or anti-CTLA-4 therapy was acceptable, and more than 30% had some.

This CDR3 spans 14 amino acids. V was cut by 4 bases and J by 5 bases, with 13 bases left in between. Germline V gene sequence: CDR1 SEHNR, CDR2 FQNEAQ (reference sequence). Using immunoSEQ multiplex PCR, the repertoire was profiled, and TCRdb retains in-frame clones only, with some absent. The table lists more than 15,000 clones, approximately 80% of them singletons. The sequence was obtained from an adult with an advanced solid tumor such as melanoma, head and neck, liver or kidney cancer. Sequenced material: CD4+ or CD8+ T cells sorted from blood, taken in a trial of the OX40 agonist ivuxolimab. The chain carries TRBV7-9 and TRBJ2-3, with D hard to call. The CDR3 loop is CASSWLPPLDTQYF. The CDR3 bases are TGTGCCAGCAGCTGGCTTCCCCCCTTAGATACGCAGTATTTT.